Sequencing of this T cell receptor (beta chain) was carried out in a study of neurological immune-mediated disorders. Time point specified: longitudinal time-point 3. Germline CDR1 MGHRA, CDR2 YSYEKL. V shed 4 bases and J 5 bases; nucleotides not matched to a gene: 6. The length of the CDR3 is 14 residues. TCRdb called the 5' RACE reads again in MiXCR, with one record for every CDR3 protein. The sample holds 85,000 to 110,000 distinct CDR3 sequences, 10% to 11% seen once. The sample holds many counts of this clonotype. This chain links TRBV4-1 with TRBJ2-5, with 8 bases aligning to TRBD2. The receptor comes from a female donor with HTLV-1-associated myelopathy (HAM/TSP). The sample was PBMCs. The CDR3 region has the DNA TGCGCCAGCAGCCTCCCGGGGGGGGCCGAGACCCAGTACTTC. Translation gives CASSLPGGAETQYF.